This T cell receptor beta chain came from a study of T cells in Graves' hyperthyroidism and ophthalmopathy. Graves' hyperthyroidism was deemed stable given no ophthalmopathy progression within 18 months. Cells are PBMCs isolated from around 10 ml of fresh blood. The ends lost 5 bases at V and 1 base at J; junction bases unmatched: 12. Germline CDR1 and CDR2: LNHDA and SQIVND (reference sequence). The CDR3 runs 18 residues. TCR beta CDR3 regions were amplified from RNA. First-round RT-PCR with HTBI primers amplified the TCR CDR3 region. TCRdb re-called the multiplex PCR reads through MiXCR, storing one row per CDR3 protein. Of 700,000 or so distinct CDR3 sequences listed, less than 20% are singletons.

The source is a man younger than 30 with Graves' hyperthyroidism. This rearrangement joins TRBV19 to TRBJ2-7; 12 positions agree with TRBD1. Material: blood. The DNA of the CDR3 is TGTGCCAGTAGTGTAGCCGCCGGGACAGGGGGCTGGTCCTACGAGCAGTACTTC. Protein product: CASSVAAGTGGWSYEQYF.